The next 6 T cell receptor beta chains were all read from a single sample in a study of CD8 T cells in ankylosing spondylitis (dated by TCRdb to 2015 to 2018). The method was 5' RACE. Instrument used: Illumina HiSeq 2500. TCRdb applied fastp at Q25 and MiXCR to the public reads, then kept only in-frame beta chains. Each entry is one CDR3 protein sequence, shown with its most common DNA and genes. The sample table records 150,000 or so distinct CDR3 sequences; 9.8% of these occur just once. Around 16% of the sample belongs to the ten largest clones. The source material was blood, either unsorted or a sorted T cell fraction (not recorded which). The origin of the receptors is a female donor with ankylosing spondylitis or in good health (not recorded which).

Ten or more counts support this clonotype. The V call is TRBV6-5, the J call TRBJ1-4; D possibly corresponds to TRBD1 (5 bases). Germline CDR1 reads MNHEY; CDR2 reads SVGAGI. The CDR3 has 15 amino acids. V lost 2 bases to trimming and J lost 7 bases, with 14 bases between them. The CDR3 DNA is TGTGCCAGCAGTTACGAGGGACCGTACGGTGAAAAACTGTTTTTT. It is translated as CASSYEGPYGEKLFF.

This clonotype was seen many times. The chain joins TRBV29-1 to TRBJ1-1; 8 nucleotides match TRBD1. The V gene end was trimmed by 6 bases and the J gene end by 1 base; junction bases not matched to a gene: 4. The CDR3 is 13 amino acids. CDR1 is SQVTM and CDR2 is ANQGSEA in the germline V gene. The CDR3 region has the DNA TGCAGCGTGAAGACAGGGGAGAACACTGAAGCTTTCTTT. Translated, it gives CSVKTGENTEAFF. The full variable domain, its missing parts supplied by reference TRBV29-1 and TRBJ1-1, is SAVISQKPSRDICQRGTSLTIQCQVDSQVTMMFWYRQQPGQSLTLIATANQGSEATYESGFVIDKFPISRPNLTFSTLTVSNMSPEDSSIYLCSVKTGENTEAFFGQGTRLTVV.

CDR3 sequence (DNA): TGTGCCAGCACCTCCACCCGGGACACCCACCACGCTTTCTTT. Translation: CASTSTRDTHHAFF. This chain uses TRBV27 with TRBJ1-1; TRBD1 might be the D (6 bases). From germline, CDR1 is MNHEY and CDR2 SMNVEV (reference sequence). Trimming cost V 7 bases and J 11 bases, with 23 bases left between them. The CDR3 runs 14 residues.

This sequence joins TRBV25-1 and TRBJ1-1; D uncertain. V gave up 5 bases and J gave up 1 base, with 8 bases separating them. Germline V lookup: CDR1 MGHDK, CDR2 SYGVNS. This CDR3 has 13 amino acids. The CDR3 spells CASSSSGNTEAFF. The CDR3 region has the DNA TGTGCCAGCAGTAGTTCAGGGAACACTGAAGCTTTCTTT.

This chain uses TRBV19 with TRBJ2-1; D unresolved. V was clipped by 1 base and J by 10 bases, with 11 bases between them. This CDR3 region has 13 residues. Germline V gives CDR1 LNHDA, CDR2 SQIVND (reference sequence). The CDR3 loop reads CASSIGGLWEQFF. CDR3 coding DNA: TGTGCCAGTAGTATAGGTGGTCTCTGGGAGCAGTTCTTC.

In its sample, this clonotype was seen a few times. The chain uses TRBV25-1 and TRBJ2-7, with 8 positions matching TRBD1. The CDR3 runs to 17 residues. Trimming at V came to 1 base and at J to 11 bases, leaving 19 bases not matched to a gene. The germline V gene encodes CDR1 MGHDK and CDR2 SYGVNS. The CDR3, as DNA: TGTGCCAGCAGTGAATTTGGGACAGGACCTCTACCTCGGGCAGAGTACTTC. It yields the protein CASSEFGTGPLPRAEYF.